Below are 27 T cell receptor beta chains sequenced from a single sample in a study of shared clonotypes between healthy human individuals. Method: immunoSEQ multiplex PCR; TCRdb's copy keeps in-frame clones and lacks some. There are 2 million to 2.5 million clones in the sample; almost 96% occur only once, and more than 0.1% lies in the top ten. Material: naive CD4+ T cells sorted from blood. The sample's subset: CD45RA+ positively selected. Receptors originate from a man younger than 35 in good health.

The chain couples TRBV27 to TRBJ1-5, with 8 bases aligning to TRBD1. CDR3 length: 15 amino acids. V gave up 2 bases and J gave up 2 bases; unmatched junction bases: 2. CDR1 MNHEY and CDR2 SMNVEV come from the germline V gene (reference sequence). The CDR3 DNA is TGTGCCAGCAGTTTAGCGACAGGGGGCAATCAGCCCCAGCATTTT. Its protein is CASSLATGGNQPQHF.

This chain uses TRBV7-2 with TRBJ2-7; D is uncertain. CDR1 is SGHTA, CDR2 FQGNSA, per germline. This CDR3 has 11 residues. The V end lost 4 bases, the J end lost 8 bases, and 9 bases lay between the germline ends. CDR3 DNA sequence: TGTGCCAGCAGCTCCCGGAGTCAGCAGTACTTC. This codes for CASSSRSQQYF.

In its sample, this clone was seen once. Other DNA sequences from this sample encode an identical CDR3 as well. This chain joins TRBV30 and TRBJ2-2; tentative D call: TRBD2 (6 bases). The CDR3 runs 13 residues. V lost 3 bases to trimming and J lost 1 base, with 6 bases between them. In germline, CDR1 is GTSNPN, CDR2 SVGIG (reference sequence). The CDR3 coding sequence is TGTGCCTGGAGGCGGGGGAACACCGGGGAGCTGTTTTTT. It is translated as CAWRRGNTGELFF.

The chain is built from TRBV10-1 and TRBJ1-1; D remains ambiguous. Trimming pared 6 bases from V and 1 base from J, leaving 9 bases between. Per germline, CDR1 WNHNN and CDR2 SYGVQD (reference sequence). The CDR3 spans 13 residues. In DNA form, the CDR3 reads TGCGCCAGCAGGCTGGACGGGAACACTGAAGCTTTCTTT. Translating it yields CASRLDGNTEAFF.

The J gene is TRBJ2-2, the V gene TRBV7-9, with 7 nucleotides matching TRBD1. Losses at the gene ends were 9 bases for V and 3 bases for J; bases not matched to a gene: 10. The CDR3 runs 15 residues. Per germline, CDR1 SEHNR and CDR2 FQNEAQ (reference sequence). The CDR3 loop reads CASQNRDRDTGELFF. CDR3 DNA sequence: TGTGCCAGTCAAAACCGGGACAGAGACACCGGGGAGCTGTTTTTT.

This chain connects TRBV28 to TRBJ2-1; D might be TRBD1 or TRBD2, each matching 5 bases. Germline assignment: CDR1 MDHEN and CDR2 SYDVKM. The CDR3 is made up of 16 amino acids. The ends were cut back, 4 bases at V and 4 bases at J, with 17 bases in the middle. Here the CDR3 DNA reads TGTGCCAGCAGTTCCCCCGGGACCTTAGGATACAATGAGCAGTTCTTC. It translates to CASSSPGTLGYNEQFF.

A single count supports this clone. The gene calls are TRBV13 and TRBJ1-6; D gene unclear. V was cut by 4 bases and J by 4 bases, with 11 bases left in between. The CDR3 runs to 15 residues. The germline gives CDR1 PRHDT, CDR2 FYEKMQ (reference sequence). The CDR3 reads CASSSTVDYNSPLHF. The CDR3 DNA reads TGTGCCAGCAGCTCAACAGTCGATTATAATTCACCCCTCCACTTT. The full variable domain, rest sourced from reference TRBV13 and TRBJ1-6, is AAGVIQSPRHLIKEKRETATLKCYPIPRHDTVYWYQQGPGQDPQFLISFYEKMQSDKGSIPDRFSAQQFSDYHSELNMSSLELGDSALYFCASSSTVDYNSPLHFGNGTRLTVT.

The CDR3 DNA reads TGTGCCAGCAGCACAGGGAGGAACACTGAAGCTTTCTTT. Translating gives CASSTGRNTEAFF. This chain joins TRBV7-2 and TRBJ1-1; a weak D match, TRBD1 (6 bases). Germline V gene data show CDR1 as SGHTA and CDR2 as FQGNSA. There are 13 residues in the CDR3. V was pared by 5 bases and J by 1 base, with 8 bases between.

As to this clone: In the same sample, other DNA sequences code for this CDR3. The J gene is TRBJ1-1, the V gene TRBV5-1; D not certain. Germline lookup yields CDR1 SGHRS and CDR2 YFSETQ. The V end was cut by 1 base, the J end by 0 bases, with 7 bases between. This CDR3 is built from 14 residues. The CDR3 loop is CASSLRAVNTEAFF. The DNA of the CDR3 is TGCGCCAGCAGCTTGCGAGCAGTGAACACTGAAGCTTTCTTT. Complete variable domain (other parts from reference TRBV5-1 and TRBJ1-1): KAGVTQTPRYLIKTRGQQVTLSCSPISGHRSVSWYQQTPGQGLQFLFEYFSETQRNKGNFPGRFSGRQFSNSRSEMNVSTLELGDSALYLCASSLRAVNTEAFFGQGTRLTVV.

The V call is TRBV28, the J call TRBJ1-5; no clear D. CDR1 is MDHEN, CDR2 SYDVKM, per germline. V was cut by 2 bases and J by 3 bases, with 11 bases left in between. The CDR3 length is 15 residues. CDR3 region: CASSLGGSDNQPQHF. The CDR3 bases are TGTGCCAGCAGTTTAGGAGGCTCAGACAATCAGCCCCAGCATTTT.

This CDR3 reads CASSVGATGNQPQHF. CDR3 DNA sequence: TGTGCCAGCAGCGTAGGAGCAACAGGCAATCAGCCCCAGCATTTT. The V call is TRBV9, the J call TRBJ1-5; D unresolved. Germline-derived CDR1 and CDR2 are SGDLS and YYNGEE. Trimming cost V 0 bases and J 2 bases, with 9 bases left between them. The CDR3 extends over 15 amino acids.

This chain joins TRBV7-9 and TRBJ2-5, with 10 nucleotides matching TRBD2. CDR1 is SEHNR and CDR2 is FQNEAQ in the germline V gene (reference sequence). V lost 7 bases and J lost 4; bases outside the gene matches: 6. CDR3 length: 14 amino acids. The CDR3 here is CASNLAGVGETQYF. In DNA form, the CDR3 reads TGTGCCAGCAACCTAGCGGGGGTCGGAGAGACCCAGTACTTC.

The chain uses TRBV18 and TRBJ2-1; 11 nucleotides line up with TRBD2. J gave up 4 bases and V 5 bases, and 4 bases lay outside the gene matches. Germline-derived CDR1 and CDR2 are KGHSH and LQKENI. The CDR3 has 15 residues. CDR3 sequence (DNA): TGTGCCAGCTCAGAGGCTAGCGGGGGGTACAATGAGCAGTTCTTC. Translation: CASSEASGGYNEQFF. Full variable domain (rest looked up from reference TRBV18 and TRBJ2-1): NAGVMQNPRHLVRRRGQEARLRCSPMKGHSHVYWYRQLPEEGLKFMVYLQKENIIDESGMPKERFSAEFPKEGPSILRIQQVVRGDSAAYFCASSEASGGYNEQFFGPGTRLTVL.

V usage is TRBV4-1 and J usage is TRBJ2-2, with 10 nucleotides matching TRBD2. The J segment lost 2 bases and the V segment lost 4 bases, leaving 4 bases of the junction unmatched. Germline V gene data show CDR1 as MGHRA and CDR2 as YSYEKL. This CDR3 contains 16 residues. The CDR3 DNA is TGCGCCAGCAGCCGGACTAGCGGAACAAACACCGGGGAGCTGTTTTTT. Amino acid sequence: CASSRTSGTNTGELFF.

The rearrangement uses TRBV5-8 and TRBJ1-3; D is undetermined. CDR1 is SGHTS, CDR2 YDEGEE, per germline. The ends were cut back, 0 bases at V and 0 bases at J, with 13 bases in the middle. CDR3 length: 17 amino acids. The DNA of the CDR3 is TGTGCCAGCAGCTTGGAGGTTCTCAGTCGCTCTGGAAACACCATATATTTT. This gives the protein CASSLEVLSRSGNTIYF.

The chain couples TRBV6-5 to TRBJ2-7, with TRBD2 matching over 10 bases. The germline V gene has CDR1 MNHEY and CDR2 SVGAGI. The CDR3 contains 16 residues. With 0 bases clipped from V and 3 bases from J, the junction kept 5 bases outside the gene matches. DNA of the CDR3: TGTGCCAGCAGTTACTCGGGACTAGCGCCGATCTACGAGCAGTACTTC. It is translated as CASSYSGLAPIYEQYF.

CDR3 sequence (DNA): TGCGCCAGCAGCTTAGGACTAGCTGCGATTGAGAACATTCAGTACTTC. Its translation is CASSLGLAAIENIQYF. The chain uses TRBV5-1 and TRBJ2-4, with 8 nucleotides matching TRBD2. The CDR3 length is 16 residues. Trimming cost V 2 bases and J 7 bases; bases outside gene matches: 11. Germline V lookup: CDR1 SGHRS, CDR2 YFSETQ. Looking up the rest from reference TRBV5-1 and TRBJ2-4 gives the full variable domain: KAGVTQTPRYLIKTRGQQVTLSCSPISGHRSVSWYQQTPGQGLQFLFEYFSETQRNKGNFPGRFSGRQFSNSRSEMNVSTLELGDSALYLCASSLGLAAIENIQYFGAGTRLSVL.

CDR3 coding DNA: TGTGCCAGCAGTTCCTTTACTGGGGCCAACGTCCTGACTTTC. As protein: CASSSFTGANVLTF. The rearrangement uses TRBV6-5 and TRBJ2-6, with D unclear. This CDR3 is built from 14 residues. Germline CDR1 is MNHEY and CDR2 is SVGAGI. The V end was cut by 4 bases, the J end by 2 bases, with 6 bases between.

The V call is TRBV6-1, the J call TRBJ1-3; D perhaps matches TRBD1 (5 bases). The CDR3 is 15 amino acids. Germline CDR1 and CDR2: MNHNS and SASEGT. V was trimmed by 1 base and J by 0 bases, leaving 7 bases between them. The CDR3 region is CASSEGQNSGNTIYF. CDR3 sequence (DNA): TGTGCCAGCAGTGAAGGACAGAACTCTGGAAACACCATATATTTT.

The chain combines TRBV30 with TRBJ2-3; 10 bases agree with TRBD2. The length of the CDR3 is 15 residues. The germline V gene encodes CDR1 GTSNPN and CDR2 SVGIG (reference sequence). J lost 3 bases, V lost 4 bases, and 7 bases had no gene match. The CDR3 DNA follows: TGTGCCTGGAATGTAGCGGGGGGACCTACAGATACGCAGTATTTT. This codes for CAWNVAGGPTDTQYF.

J is TRBJ1-2 and V is TRBV27; no firm D call. There are 14 residues in the CDR3. V lost 8 bases to trimming and J lost 5 bases, with 18 bases between them. Germline V CDR1 and CDR2: MNHEY, SMNVEV (reference sequence). CDR3 protein: CASRPLGQVYGYTF. Written as DNA, the CDR3 is TGTGCCAGCCGTCCTCTTGGCCAGGTTTATGGCTACACCTTC.

This clone has only one observation. The V call is TRBV12-5, the J call TRBJ2-7; a weak D match, TRBD2 (6 bases). Germline V gives CDR1 LGHNT, CDR2 FRNRAP. CDR3 size: 17 residues. V lost 0 bases to trimming and J lost 2 bases, with 17 bases between them. CDR3 sequence (DNA): TGTGCTAGTGGTTTGGTACTTGGGGGGTCGACGCCCTACGAGCAGTACTTC. This encodes CASGLVLGGSTPYEQYF.

The chain recombines TRBV7-2 with TRBJ2-5; 8 bases are a match to TRBD2. Trimming removed 4 bases from V and 3 bases from J; junction bases left unmatched: 7. Germline assignment: CDR1 SGHTA and CDR2 FQGNSA. This CDR3 spans 15 amino acids. The CDR3 spells CASSYSGARKETQYF. CDR3 coding DNA: TGTGCCAGCAGCTATAGCGGGGCCAGGAAAGAGACCCAGTACTTC. Based on the CDR3 plus reference TRBV7-2 and TRBJ2-5, the full variable domain is GAGVSQSPSNKVTEKGKDVELRCDPISGHTALYWYRQSLGQGLEFLIYFQGNSAPDKSGLPSDRFSAERTGGSVSTLTIQRTQQEDSAVYLCASSYSGARKETQYFGPGTRLLVL.

This chain's CDR3 is CSVEDRLWTSAETQYF. The CDR3 nucleotides read TGCAGCGTTGAAGACCGATTATGGACTAGCGCGGAGACCCAGTACTTC. This chain joins TRBV29-1 and TRBJ2-5; 9 bases map to TRBD2. Trimming at V came to 0 bases and at J to 5 bases, leaving 10 bases not matched to a gene. This CDR3 contains 16 residues. Germline V gene data show CDR1 as SQVTM and CDR2 as ANQGSEA.

The CDR3 protein is CASSRGSSDTQYF. The CDR3 coding sequence is TGCGCCAGCAGCCGAGGGAGTTCAGATACGCAGTATTTT. The chain combines TRBV5-1 with TRBJ2-3, with D tentatively TRBD2 (5 bases). The ends were cut back, 4 bases at V and 4 bases at J, with 10 bases in the middle. The CDR3 runs 13 residues. Germline-derived CDR1 and CDR2 are SGHRS and YFSETQ.

V is TRBV19 and J is TRBJ1-2; 7 bases map to TRBD1. V lost 1 base to trimming and J lost 4 bases; unmatched junction nucleotides: 6. This CDR3 contains 15 residues. Germline V lookup: CDR1 LNHDA, CDR2 SQIVND (reference sequence). The DNA for the CDR3 is TGTGCCAGTAGTATAGGGAAACAGGGGACCTATGGCTACACCTTC. Translating it yields CASSIGKQGTYGYTF.

In this sample, this clone turned up once. The gene calls are TRBV5-3 and TRBJ1-1; tentatively, D is TRBD1 (5 bases). TRBV5-3 qualifies as an ORF whose function is uncertain. There are 15 residues in the CDR3. Trimming stripped 4 bases from V and 0 bases from J, with 13 bases between. The CDR3 sequence: CARSHYLGVNTEAFF. Here the CDR3 DNA reads TGTGCCAGAAGCCACTATTTAGGGGTGAACACTGAAGCTTTCTTT.